This T cell receptor beta chain came from a study of blood T cell repertoires in COVID-19. Turning to the study itself: Samples came from the United States, Italy and Spain, spanning acute and convalescent COVID-19. The analysed material was cDNA or gDNA that came from T cells, B-cell-depleted T cells, or PBMCs.

Germline V gene data show CDR1 as LNHDA and CDR2 as SQIVND (reference sequence). CDR3 length equals 18 residues. V gave up 0 bases and J gave up 3 bases, with 17 bases separating them. Under the authors' procedure: Nucleated cell number was recorded as an estimate derived from reference gene primer amplification. Clones were read by immunoSEQ multiplex PCR, and TCRdb kept only the in-frame ones, dropping some. V, J and clone size were drawn from that table, and D and trimming were deduced from the DNA. The sample holds fewer than 350,000 clones, around 90% seen once. The V and J genes are TRBV19 and TRBJ2-2; possible D gene TRBD2, 5 bases. Sequenced: peripheral blood. This TCR was sampled from a man younger than 45 with COVID-19, enrolled during active disease. The CDR3, as DNA: TGTGCCAGTAGTATAGATCGGCTAGGAACAGCGGACACCGGGGAGCTGTTTTTT. Its protein product is CASSIDRLGTADTGELFF.